This entry concerns a single T cell receptor (beta chain). Antigen: not known. This entry belongs to a study of cytomegalovirus exposure and HLA in healthy donors. General study findings and limits: A later analysis showed HLA-associated TCR beta chains outstripping equally common others in clonal expansion. It was reported in a later analysis that an Asian-associated ancestry cluster showed fewer N-insertions than the approximately 670-donor mean. Some TCR beta chains (164 of them) were listed as cytomegalovirus-associated. Across donors, presence/absence analyses took sequencing depth to be roughly uniform.

CDR1 SGHRS and CDR2 YFSETQ come from the germline V gene. V lost 4 bases, J lost 0 bases, and 20 bases stayed unmatched. This CDR3 is 20 amino acids long. In the PCR, 60 Vbeta and 13 Jbeta primers were used. The table came from immunoSEQ multiplex PCR; TCRdb's copy has only in-frame clones and leaves some out. The sample contains around 150,000 clones, around 77% of which appear only once. The chain couples TRBV5-1 to TRBJ2-5; 8 positions match TRBD2. The material sequenced was PBMCs. This TCR was recovered from a woman aged 30 to 39 in good health and CMV-seronegative. The CDR3 loop is CASSRTGRGRGTRNQETQYF. In nucleotides, the CDR3 is TGCGCCAGCAGCCGAACCGGCCGAGGGCGAGGGACTAGAAACCAAGAGACCCAGTACTTC.